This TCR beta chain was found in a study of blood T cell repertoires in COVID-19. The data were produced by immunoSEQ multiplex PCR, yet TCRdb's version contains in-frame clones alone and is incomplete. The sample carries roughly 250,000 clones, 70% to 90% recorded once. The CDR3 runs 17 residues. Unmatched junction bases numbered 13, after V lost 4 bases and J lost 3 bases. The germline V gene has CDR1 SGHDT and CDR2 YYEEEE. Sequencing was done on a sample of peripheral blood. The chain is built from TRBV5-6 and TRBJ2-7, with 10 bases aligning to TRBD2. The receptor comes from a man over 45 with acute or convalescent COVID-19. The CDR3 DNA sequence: TGTGCCAGCAGCCCACAGGGACTAGCGATAGAGCGCTACGAGCAGTACTTC. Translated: CASSPQGLAIERYEQYF.